The TCR beta chain described here comes from a study of blood T cells in healthy people across ages. PCR was performed a second time for roughly 7 to 11 cycles using a sample-barcoded 5' primer and a J-beta primer mix. MiXCR, applied by TCRdb to the 5' RACE reads, yields one record per CDR3 protein. The data hold about 1,000,000 distinct CDR3 sequences, with more than 40% observed a single time. This clonotype was detected a few times. This CDR3 is built from 18 residues. V shed 0 bases and J 4 bases; nucleotides not matched to a gene: 7. CDR1 WNHNN and CDR2 SYGVQD come from the germline V gene (reference sequence).

The chain has TRBV10-1 and TRBJ2-3, with 13 bases identical to TRBD2. The receptor's source is a woman aged 55-70 years in good health. Material for sequencing was blood. In nucleotides, the CDR3 is TGCGCCAGCAGTGAGTCGGTAGGGACTAGCGGGACTCCAGATACGCAGTATTTT. This gives the protein CASSESVGTSGTPDTQYF.